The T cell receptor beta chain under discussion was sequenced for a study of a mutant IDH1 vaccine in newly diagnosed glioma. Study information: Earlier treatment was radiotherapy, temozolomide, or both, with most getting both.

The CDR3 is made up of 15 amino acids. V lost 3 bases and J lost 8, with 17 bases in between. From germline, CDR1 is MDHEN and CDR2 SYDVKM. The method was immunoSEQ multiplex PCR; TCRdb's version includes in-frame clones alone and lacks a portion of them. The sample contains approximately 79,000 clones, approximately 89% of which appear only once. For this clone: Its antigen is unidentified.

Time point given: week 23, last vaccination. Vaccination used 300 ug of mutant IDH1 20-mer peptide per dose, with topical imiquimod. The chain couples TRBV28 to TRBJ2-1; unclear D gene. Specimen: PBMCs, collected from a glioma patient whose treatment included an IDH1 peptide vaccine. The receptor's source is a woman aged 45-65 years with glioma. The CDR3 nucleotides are TGTGCCAGCAGTTTGAGACGAGTCTACGACCATGAGCAGTTCTTC. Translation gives CASSLRRVYDHEQFF. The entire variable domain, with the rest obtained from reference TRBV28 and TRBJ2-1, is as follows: DVKVTQSSRYLVKRTGEKVFLECVQDMDHENMFWYRQDPGLGLRLIYFSYDVKMKEKGDIPEGYSVSREKKERFSLILESASTNQTSMYLCASSLRRVYDHEQFFGPGTRLTVL.